This T cell receptor (beta chain) was identified in a study of technical replicates of blood from a handful of donors (dated by TCRdb to the late 2010s). To note about this clone: Its cognate antigen has yet to be identified. It has no much larger one-base neighbor in the sample; base qualities were not kept.

The CDR3 runs 15 amino acids, cysteine and phenylalanine included. Left in the record is the CDR3 DNA by itself, 45 bases read in frame from the first base. At the junction V is shortened by 2 bases and J by 7 bases, with 18 bases in between. Taken from the germline V gene, the CDR1 and CDR2 loops are SGHTA and FQGTGA. Library construction relied on the immunoSEQ multiplex PCR assay. In its TCRdb copy, this immuneACCESS table keeps in-frame sequences only and misses some clones. Where compared with another copy, unresolved V genes explain less than half of these, and the others have no known cause. Within this sample are 66,000 or so clones, with almost 97% of them counted one time only. The biggest ten clones account for around 0.19% of the sample.

This TCR was sampled from a human donor in good health. This chain joins TRBV7-3 to TRBJ2-7; confidence is insufficient to name the D gene. Sequencing input: T cells isolated from PBMCs. The bases are TGTGCCAGCAGCTTATCCTCCGAGGCCGGTAATGAGCAGTACTTC. Its coded protein is CASSLSSEAGNEQYF.